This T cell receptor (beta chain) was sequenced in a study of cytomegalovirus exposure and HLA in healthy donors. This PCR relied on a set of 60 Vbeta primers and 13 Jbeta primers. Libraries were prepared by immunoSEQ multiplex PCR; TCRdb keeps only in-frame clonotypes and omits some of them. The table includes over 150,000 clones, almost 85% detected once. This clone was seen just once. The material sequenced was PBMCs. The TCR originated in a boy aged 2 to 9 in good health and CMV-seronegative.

The CDR3 DNA follows: TGTGCCAGCAGCCAAGGGGCCCTAAAAAGGCAGTATTTT. Amino acids: CASSQGALKRQYF. V is TRBV4-2 and J is TRBJ2-3, with D unresolved. CDR1 and CDR2 from the germline V gene are LGHNA and YNFKEQ. The germline V and J ends were trimmed by 1 base and 11 bases, with 13 bases remaining between them. The CDR3 is 13 amino acids.